This TCR beta chain was observed in a study of CXCR3-negative and CXCR3-positive naive CD8 T cells. Germline-derived CDR1 and CDR2 are SQVTM and ANQGSEA. The CDR3 length is 14 residues. General study points: Memory cells diverged, while naive CXCR3-positive and CXCR3-negative cells had similar TRBV-TRBJ usage.

Measured by frequency, this clonotype is medium-sized. The antigen is unknown. The TRB cDNA libraries were prepared by 5' RACE with UMI labels. TCRdb processed the 5' RACE reads again and assigns one entry to each CDR3 protein, with no DNA. Here the sample table reports fewer than 60,000 distinct CDR3 sequences. The sample taken for sequencing was naive CXCR3- CD8+ T cells from blood. Subset indicated: CD45RO-CCR7+CD27+CD95- naive CD8+ T cells lacking CXCR3 (TNR3-). The chain employs TRBV29-1 and TRBJ2-2; TCRdb's D call of TRBD2 is untestable without DNA. The TCR was taken from a human donor in good health. Some clones in this sample may be carry-over from other donors' samples. The CDR3 protein is CSGVLAGAGGELFF.